Presented here are 16 T cell receptor beta chains from one specimen sequenced in a study of blood T cell repertoires in COVID-19. Measured with immunoSEQ multiplex PCR; TCRdb has only the in-frame clones, and not every one. The data contain about 200,000 clones, roughly 81% of them seen just once; the ten biggest clones take up roughly 5%. Specimen: peripheral blood. The receptor source for this set is a woman aged 80 or over with acute or convalescent COVID-19.

The gene calls are TRBV7-2 and TRBJ2-3; 8 bases map to TRBD1. This CDR3 contains 15 residues. Germline lookup yields CDR1 SGHTA and CDR2 FQGNSA. V was pared by 4 bases and J by 2 bases, with 5 bases of the junction left unmatched. CDR3 in amino acids: CASSSRDRYTDTQYF. CDR3 coding DNA: TGTGCCAGCAGCTCCCGGGACAGGTACACAGATACGCAGTATTTT.

This clone was picked up a small number of times. The chain is built from TRBV5-1 and TRBJ1-2; D uncertain. Germline CDR1 SGHRS, CDR2 YFSETQ. The germline V and J ends were trimmed by 0 bases and 1 base, with 10 bases remaining between them. The CDR3 has 15 residues. CDR3 nucleotides: TGCGCCAGCAGCTTGGTTGGAGGCTTTAACTATGGCTACACCTTC. It yields the protein CASSLVGGFNYGYTF.

This clone was recorded a few times. The chain employs TRBV2 and TRBJ2-7; maybe TRBD2 (5 bases). V dropped 6 bases and J dropped 6 bases, with 15 bases sitting between them. The CDR3 length is 13 residues. Germline V gives CDR1 SNHLY, CDR2 FYNNEI. The CDR3 loop reads CASRGEGWGEQYF. DNA of the CDR3: TGTGCCAGCAGGGGAGAGGGTTGGGGCGAGCAGTACTTC.

V usage is TRBV7-3 and J usage is TRBJ2-2; 13 bases fit TRBD2. Germline assignment: CDR1 SGHTA and CDR2 FQGTGA. The CDR3 spans 17 residues. J gave up 8 bases and V 5 bases, and 11 bases lay outside the gene matches. The CDR3 sequence is CASSLRGTSGITGELFF. The CDR3 nucleotides read TGTGCCAGCAGCCTTCGGGGGACTAGCGGGATAACGGGGGAGCTGTTTTTT.

This sequence joins TRBV10-3 and TRBJ1-1; a weak D match, TRBD1 (6 bases). V was shortened by 1 base and J by 0 bases, with 12 bases between the two germline ends. The CDR3 has 16 residues. From germline, CDR1 is ENHRY and CDR2 SYGVKD. CDR3: CAISEWGPLMNTEAFF. Written as DNA, the CDR3 is TGTGCCATCAGTGAGTGGGGGCCTTTAATGAACACTGAAGCTTTCTTT.

The chain carries TRBV7-2 and TRBJ1-1; 8 positions match TRBD1. Per the germline V gene, CDR1 is SGHTA and CDR2 is FQGNSA. This CDR3 is built from 13 residues. J gave up 9 bases and V 5 bases, and 8 bases lay outside the gene matches. CDR3 residues: CASSPRTGPKAFF. The CDR3 nucleotides read TGTGCCAGCAGCCCGAGGACAGGGCCCAAAGCTTTCTTT.

This clone was observed a single time. CDR3 loop: CASRDTGGGYTQYF. DNA of the CDR3: TGTGCCAGCCGAGACACGGGCGGGGGTTATACGCAGTATTTT. The rearrangement uses TRBV7-2 and TRBJ2-3, with 7 bases aligning to TRBD2. In germline, CDR1 is SGHTA, CDR2 FQGNSA. This CDR3 is built from 14 residues. J lost 7 bases, V lost 8 bases, and 12 bases had no gene match. Using reference TRBV7-2 and TRBJ2-3 for the parts outside the CDR3, the full variable domain is GAGVSQSPSNKVTEKGKDVELRCDPISGHTALYWYRQSLGQGLEFLIYFQGNSAPDKSGLPSDRFSAERTGGSVSTLTIQRTQQEDSAVYLCASRDTGGGYTQYFGPGTRLTVL.

V is TRBV4-2 and J is TRBJ1-6; D is perhaps TRBD1 (5 bases). The germline CDR1 and CDR2 sequences are LGHNA and YNFKEQ. This CDR3 is built from 16 residues. V gave up 2 bases and J gave up 7 bases, with 15 bases separating them. The CDR3 DNA sequence: TGTGCCAGCAGCCAATCATCAGGGTGGGCAAATTCACCCCTCCACTTT. Translating it yields CASSQSSGWANSPLHF.

This clone has just one count. The chain employs TRBV9 and TRBJ2-7, with 7 bases lining up with TRBD1. V lost 4 bases to trimming and J lost 6 bases; unmatched junction nucleotides: 10. The CDR3 spans 14 residues. Germline values: CDR1 SGDLS, CDR2 YYNGEE. The CDR3 DNA reads as TGTGCCAGCAGCAGGTACACAGGGGAAGGCGAGCAGTACTTC. Translation gives CASSRYTGEGEQYF.

The CDR3 DNA sequence: TGCGCCAGCAGCGCGGACAGTCGCAATTACGAGCAGTACTTC. As protein: CASSADSRNYEQYF. This rearrangement joins TRBV5-1 to TRBJ2-7; D may be TRBD1 (6 bases). The ends were cut back, 4 bases at V and 4 bases at J, with 15 bases in the middle. CDR3 length: 14 amino acids. In germline, CDR1 is SGHRS, CDR2 YFSETQ.

The J gene is TRBJ1-2, the V gene TRBV29-1; 9 positions match TRBD1. Trimming cost V 4 bases and J 6 bases; bases outside gene matches: 3. The CDR3 contains 12 residues. The germline V gene encodes CDR1 SQVTM and CDR2 ANQGSEA. CDR3 protein: CSVADRGDGYTF. The CDR3 DNA is TGCAGCGTTGCGGACAGGGGAGATGGCTACACCTTC.

The V and J genes are TRBV6-1 and TRBJ1-2; unclear D gene. There are 13 residues in the CDR3. Germline-derived CDR1 and CDR2 are MNHNS and SASEGT. Trimming took 6 bases from V and 0 from J, leaving 8 bases between them. The CDR3 reads CASSPQTNYGYTF. The CDR3 DNA follows: TGTGCCAGCAGCCCACAGACTAACTATGGCTACACCTTC.

The chain combines TRBV6-2 or TRBV6-3 with TRBJ2-2; the match to TRBD2 covers 9 bases. Germline lookup yields CDR1 MNHEY and CDR2 SVGEGT. V trimming: 6 bases; J trimming: 6 bases; junction bases outside the gene matches: 11. CDR3 length equals 16 residues. Here the CDR3 DNA reads TGTGCCAGCAGCCAGGCAGTAGCGGGAGTGGCCGGGGAGCTGTTTTTT. Translation gives CASSQAVAGVAGELFF.

A few counts support this clone. The rearrangement joins TRBV7-6 to TRBJ2-1; D not certain. Trimming took off 1 base at V and 0 bases at J, with 10 bases between the two ends. The CDR3 is 16 amino acids. Looked up from germline, CDR1 is SGHVS and CDR2 is FNYEAQ. The CDR3 coding sequence is TGTGCCAGCAGCTTAGTCCCGGTCCTCTCCTACAATGAGCAGTTCTTC. This encodes CASSLVPVLSYNEQFF.

This chain links TRBV28 with TRBJ1-2; 8 bases map to TRBD1. J lost 3 bases, V lost 5 bases, and 8 bases had no gene match. The CDR3 has 15 residues. Germline V gives CDR1 MDHEN, CDR2 SYDVKM. CDR3 bases: TGTGCCAGCAGTACCCCAGGGGGCTGGGACTATGGCTACACCTTC. Translated, it gives CASSTPGGWDYGYTF.

This chain links TRBV5-6 with TRBJ2-1; 9 bases are a match to TRBD2. CDR3 length: 15 amino acids. Looked up from germline, CDR1 is SGHDT and CDR2 is YYEEEE. The J segment lost 7 bases and the V segment lost 5 bases, leaving 10 bases of the junction unmatched. CDR3 residues: CASSPLGGRGNEQFF. Here the CDR3 DNA reads TGTGCCAGCAGTCCGCTTGGCGGGAGGGGGAATGAGCAGTTCTTC.